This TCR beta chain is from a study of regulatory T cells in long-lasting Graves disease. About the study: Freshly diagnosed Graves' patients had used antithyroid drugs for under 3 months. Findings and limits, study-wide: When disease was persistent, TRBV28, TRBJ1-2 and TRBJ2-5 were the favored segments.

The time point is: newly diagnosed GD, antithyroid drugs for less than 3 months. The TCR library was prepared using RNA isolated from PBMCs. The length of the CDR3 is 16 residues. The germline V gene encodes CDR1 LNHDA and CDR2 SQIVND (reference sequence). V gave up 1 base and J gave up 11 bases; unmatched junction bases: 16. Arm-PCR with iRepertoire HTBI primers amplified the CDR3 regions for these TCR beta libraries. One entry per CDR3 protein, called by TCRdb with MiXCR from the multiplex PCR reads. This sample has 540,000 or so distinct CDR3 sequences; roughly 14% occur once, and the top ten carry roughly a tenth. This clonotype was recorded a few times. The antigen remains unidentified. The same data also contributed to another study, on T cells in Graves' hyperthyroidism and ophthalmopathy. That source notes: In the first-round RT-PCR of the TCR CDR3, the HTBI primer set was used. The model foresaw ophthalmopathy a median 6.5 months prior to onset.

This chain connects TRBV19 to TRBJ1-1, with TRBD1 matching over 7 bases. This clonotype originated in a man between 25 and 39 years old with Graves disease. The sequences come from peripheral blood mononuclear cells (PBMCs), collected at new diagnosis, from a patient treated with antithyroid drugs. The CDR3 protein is CASSIASLANTGAAFF. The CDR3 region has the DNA TGTGCCAGTAGTATAGCCTCACTCGCCAATACAGGGGCTGCTTTCTTT.